These 28 T cell receptor beta chains share one sample of origin, sequenced in a study of control samples from healthy donors and cancer patients. Measured with immunoSEQ multiplex PCR; TCRdb has only the in-frame clones, and not every one. This sample has approximately 150,000 clones; 91% occur once, and the top ten carry around 2%. Sequenced input: blood. The receptor source for this set is a woman aged 40 to 50 in good health.

The rearrangement links TRBV5-1 to TRBJ1-1; perhaps TRBD1 as D (6 bases). Deletions cut 5 bases from V and 6 bases from J, with 17 bases between. The CDR3 sequence is 14 residues long. Germline V gene data show CDR1 as SGHRS and CDR2 as YFSETQ. Here the CDR3 DNA reads TGCGCCAGCAGGTCGGGAACAGGGTCCGCTGAAGCTTTCTTT. Protein: CASRSGTGSAEAFF.

The genes are TRBV5-6 and TRBJ2-3; D is undetermined. This CDR3 has 12 amino acids. V lost 3 bases, J lost 5 bases, and 7 bases lay in between. CDR1 SGHDT and CDR2 YYEEEE come from the germline V gene. DNA for the CDR3: TGTGCCAGCAGCTCCCGATTAGATACGCAGTATTTT. Protein: CASSSRLDTQYF.

The chain joins TRBV6-5 to TRBJ2-7; D uncertain. The CDR3 sequence is 13 residues long. CDR1 is MNHEY and CDR2 is SVGAGI in the germline V gene. Trimming cost V 7 bases and J 1 base, with 11 bases left between them. CDR3 sequence reads: CASIGSGSYEQYF. CDR3 in DNA: TGTGCCAGCATCGGGTCAGGTTCCTACGAGCAGTACTTC.

This chain connects TRBV7-9 to TRBJ1-5; 9 bases align to TRBD1. CDR1 is SEHNR and CDR2 is FQNEAQ in the germline V gene (reference sequence). This CDR3 contains 15 residues. J lost 4 bases, V lost 4 bases, and 5 bases had no gene match. DNA of the CDR3: TGTGCCAGCAGCTCCACGGGACAGGGTAATCAGCCCCAGCATTTT. Its protein product is CASSSTGQGNQPQHF.

The gene calls are TRBV7-9 and TRBJ1-1; 10 positions agree with TRBD1. The V and J ends lost 2 bases and 0 bases, in that order; junction bases with no gene match: 9. Per the germline V gene, CDR1 is SEHNR and CDR2 is FQNEAQ (reference sequence). The CDR3 has 18 residues. CDR3: CASSLLYGTGELNTEAFF. The CDR3 DNA reads as TGTGCCAGCAGCTTATTGTATGGGACAGGGGAATTGAACACTGAAGCTTTCTTT.

The chain employs TRBV7-9 and TRBJ1-1; the D gene is possibly TRBD1 (5 bases). Per germline, CDR1 SEHNR and CDR2 FQNEAQ (reference sequence). The CDR3 spans 11 residues. V was clipped by 4 bases and J by 10 bases, with 10 bases between them. CDR3 region: CASSSRDGAFF. The CDR3 DNA follows: TGTGCCAGCAGCTCCCGGGACGGAGCTTTCTTT. Supplemented by reference TRBV7-9 and TRBJ1-1, the full variable domain reads DTGVSQNPRHKITKRGQNVTFRCDPISEHNRLYWYRQTLGQGPEFLTYFQNEAQLEKSRLLSDRFSAERPKGSFSTLEIQRTEQGDSAMYLCASSSRDGAFFGQGTRLTVV.

The chain couples TRBV23-1 to TRBJ1-4, with TRBD1 matching over 7 bases. TRBV23-1 is known as an ORF, though its function is uncertain. With 1 base clipped from V and 8 bases from J, the junction kept 7 bases outside the gene matches. The CDR3 consists of 15 residues. CDR3 coding DNA: TGCGCCAGCAGTCAATGGGGGACAGTAAAAGAAAAACTGTTTTTT. It codes for CASSQWGTVKEKLFF.

This sequence joins TRBV11-2 and TRBJ2-5; TRBD1 matches at 9 bases. The CDR3 sequence is 15 residues long. Per the germline V gene, CDR1 is SGHAT and CDR2 is FQNNGV. Trimming cost V 1 base and J 7 bases; bases outside gene matches: 7. CDR3 residues: CASSLAGQGPGTQYF. The DNA for the CDR3 is TGTGCCAGCAGCTTAGCCGGACAGGGGCCGGGGACCCAGTACTTC.

J is TRBJ2-2 and V is TRBV5-1; TRBD2 matches at 8 bases. V shed 2 bases and J 3 bases; nucleotides not matched to a gene: 3. Per germline, CDR1 SGHRS and CDR2 YFSETQ. The length of the CDR3 is 15 residues. The CDR3 here is CASSFLAGYTGELFF. CDR3 DNA: TGCGCCAGCAGCTTCTTAGCGGGGTACACCGGGGAGCTGTTTTTT.

The J gene is TRBJ1-4, the V gene TRBV4-1, with D tentatively TRBD1 (5 bases). The germline V gene encodes CDR1 MGHRA and CDR2 YSYEKL. The CDR3 is made up of 17 amino acids. V dropped 0 bases and J dropped 7 bases, with 18 bases sitting between them. The CDR3 coding sequence is TGCGCCAGCAGCCAAGATAGGGCGGTTGTGGGGGGTGAAAAACTGTTTTTT. Encoded protein: CASSQDRAVVGGEKLFF.

This clone has only a few counts. V is TRBV11-3 and J is TRBJ2-1, with TRBD2 identical over 11 bases. V gave up 2 bases and J gave up 9 bases; unmatched junction bases: 12. This CDR3 spans 17 amino acids. From germline, CDR1 is SGHNT and CDR2 YENEEA. The CDR3 nucleotides are TGTGCCAGCAGCTTATCTAGCGGGGGGCCGAGTGTCCTTGAGCAGTTCTTC. Translating gives CASSLSSGGPSVLEQFF.

As for this clone: This specimen includes other DNA sequences encoding the same CDR3. The chain links TRBV5-1 to TRBJ1-5, with 7 bases matching TRBD1. V dropped 0 bases and J dropped 5; count of bases not matched to a gene: 2. This CDR3 contains 14 residues. Germline V gene sequence: CDR1 SGHRS, CDR2 YFSETQ. CDR3 in DNA: TGCGCCAGCAGCTTGGGACAGGGTGATCAGCCCCAGCATTTT. It codes for CASSLGQGDQPQHF.

The chain couples TRBV24-1 to TRBJ1-5, with 7 bases that match TRBD1. CDR3 length: 16 amino acids. Trimming removed 1 base from V and 7 bases from J; junction bases left unmatched: 9. Germline V CDR1 and CDR2: KGHDR, SFDVKD. The CDR3 region is CATSDLFARGRQPQHF. CDR3 coding DNA: TGTGCCACCAGTGATTTATTCGCCAGGGGGAGACAGCCCCAGCATTTT.

This chain joins TRBV20-1 and TRBJ2-5, with a tentative D call TRBD1 (6 bases). Looked up from germline, CDR1 is DFQATT and CDR2 is SNEGSKA (reference sequence). V was shortened by 3 bases and J by 2 bases, with 10 bases between the two germline ends. This CDR3 is built from 13 residues. In DNA, the CDR3 is TGCAGTGCTAGTGTCAGGGGACAAGAGACCCAGTACTTC. It is translated as CSASVRGQETQYF.

The rearrangement links TRBV2 to TRBJ1-5; no definite D call. Germline V CDR1 and CDR2: SNHLY, FYNNEI. There are 13 residues in the CDR3. Trimming removed 4 bases from V and 4 bases from J, with 8 bases in between. The DNA of the CDR3 is TGTGCCAGCAGTGTGGAAAGGAATCAGCCCCAGCATTTT. It yields the protein CASSVERNQPQHF. Combining the CDR3 with reference TRBV2 and TRBJ1-5 gives the whole variable domain EPEVTQTPSHQVTQMGQEVILRCVPISNHLYFYWYRQILGQKVEFLVSFYNNEISEKSEIFDDQFSVERPDGSNFTLKIRSTKLEDSAMYFCASSVERNQPQHFGDGTRLSIL.

V gene TRBV7-6 combines with J gene TRBJ1-3, with D tentatively TRBD1 (5 bases). Trimming removed 10 bases at V and 5 bases at J, with 18 bases between. CDR1 and CDR2 from the germline V gene are SGHVS and FNYEAQ. The CDR3 is 14 amino acids. The CDR3 is CANTRVSSRNTIYF. CDR3 DNA sequence: TGTGCCAATACCAGGGTTTCTAGTAGAAACACCATATATTTT.

This clone appeared once. The gene calls are TRBV29-1 and TRBJ1-3; no clear D gene. Deletions cut 4 bases from V and 3 bases from J, with 7 bases between. This CDR3 is 12 amino acids long. CDR1 and CDR2 (germline): SQVTM, ANQGSEA. CDR3 protein: CSVGALGNTIYF. The CDR3 DNA sequence: TGCAGCGTTGGGGCGCTTGGAAACACCATATATTTT. Full variable domain (rest looked up from reference TRBV29-1 and TRBJ1-3): SAVISQKPSRDICQRGTSLTIQCQVDSQVTMMFWYRQQPGQSLTLIATANQGSEATYESGFVIDKFPISRPNLTFSTLTVSNMSPEDSSIYLCSVGALGNTIYFGEGSWLTVV.

The rearrangement links TRBV5-1 to TRBJ2-1; D not certain. This CDR3 is built from 13 residues. Germline V gene sequence: CDR1 SGHRS, CDR2 YFSETQ. The V gene lost 3 bases and the J gene lost 2 bases, with 6 bases spanning the gap. DNA for the CDR3: TGCGCCAGCAGCTGGGGAACCTACAATGAGCAGTTCTTC. Translated, it gives CASSWGTYNEQFF.

The V gene is TRBV6-2 or TRBV6-3, the J gene TRBJ1-1, with D maybe TRBD1 (5 bases). This CDR3 has 16 residues. The germline CDR1 and CDR2 sequences are MNHEY and SVGEGT. Trimming cost V 1 base and J 0 bases, with 12 bases left between them. The DNA of the CDR3 is TGTGCCAGCAGTTACTTGCTCAGGGATCTGAACACTGAAGCTTTCTTT. Its translation is CASSYLLRDLNTEAFF.

This clone came up once. V and J are TRBV6-2 or TRBV6-3 and TRBJ2-5; D might be TRBD1 (5 bases). CDR1 and CDR2 from the germline V gene are MNHEY and SVGEGT. The CDR3 extends over 12 amino acids. Deletions cut 4 bases from V and 5 bases from J, with 8 bases between. CDR3 nucleotide sequence: TGTGCCAGCAGTTTGACAGTGGAGACCCAGTACTTC. Residues: CASSLTVETQYF.

V gene TRBV11-2 combines with J gene TRBJ1-5; TRBD1 aligns across 8 bases. The CDR3 has 15 residues. Germline V CDR1 and CDR2: SGHAT, FQNNGV. V lost 1 base to trimming and J lost 4 bases; unmatched junction nucleotides: 3. The CDR3 DNA reads as TGTGCCAGCAGCTTAGGGACAGGGACGAATCAGCCCCAGCATTTT. Its translation: CASSLGTGTNQPQHF.

The chain recombines TRBV5-4 with TRBJ2-1; D is ambiguous. Germline CDR1 and CDR2: SGHNT and YYREEE (reference sequence). V was trimmed by 0 bases and J by 8 bases, leaving 6 bases between them. CDR3 length: 12 amino acids. Written as DNA, the CDR3 is TGTGCCAGCAGCTTGGTAGGTCATGAGCAGTTCTTC. Its translation: CASSLVGHEQFF.

The chain joins TRBV10-3 to TRBJ2-1, with 7 bases that match TRBD2. Germline V CDR1 and CDR2: ENHRY, SYGVKD. The trim removed 0 bases at V and 5 bases at J, leaving 7 bases unmatched. The CDR3 sequence is 16 residues long. For the CDR3, the DNA is TGTGCCATCAGTGAGTCGGGGCGGGGGAGGAACAATGAGCAGTTCTTC. Translating gives CAISESGRGRNNEQFF.

This clone has a handful of counts. V gene TRBV5-4 combines with J gene TRBJ1-2; D may be TRBD1 (6 bases). Germline V gene data show CDR1 as SGHNT and CDR2 as YYREEE (reference sequence). There are 13 residues in the CDR3. The V and J ends lost 4 bases and 1 base respectively, with 8 bases between them. The CDR3 DNA reads TGTGCCAGCAGCACCAGGGGTAACTATGGCTACACCTTC. Translated, it gives CASSTRGNYGYTF. Combining the CDR3 with reference TRBV5-4 and TRBJ1-2 gives the whole variable domain ETGVTQSPTHLIKTRGQQVTLRCSSQSGHNTVSWYQQALGQGPQFIFQYYREEENGRGNFPPRFSGLQFPNYSSELNVNALELDDSALYLCASSTRGNYGYTFGSGTRLTVV.

The chain combines TRBV9 with TRBJ1-5, with D possibly matching TRBD1 (5 bases). Germline V lookup: CDR1 SGDLS, CDR2 YYNGEE. The CDR3 runs 18 residues. Trimming stripped 4 bases from V and 7 bases from J, with 27 bases between. CDR3 sequence (DNA): TGTGCCAGCAGCCCCCCCCTAAGGGGAGGGCGATTTTCGCAGCCCCAGCATTTT. Amino acid sequence: CASSPPLRGGRFSQPQHF. Drawing the rest from reference TRBV9 and TRBJ1-5, the complete variable domain is DSGVTQTPKHLITATGQRVTLRCSPRSGDLSVYWYQQSLDQGLQFLIQYYNGEERAKGNILERFSAQQFPDLHSELNLSSLELGDSALYFCASSPPLRGGRFSQPQHFGDGTRLSIL.

The chain is built from TRBV4-2 and TRBJ2-3, with 13 bases aligning to TRBD2. There are 17 residues in the CDR3. CDR1 is LGHNA and CDR2 is YNFKEQ in the germline V gene. The ends lost 4 bases at V and 4 bases at J; junction bases unmatched: 8. The CDR3 nucleotides are TGTGCCAGCAGCCCGGGACTAGCGGGGACTGATGCAGATACGCAGTATTTT. Amino acids: CASSPGLAGTDADTQYF.

J is TRBJ1-5 and V is TRBV3-1 (or the pseudogene TRBV3-2); D call uncertain. The CDR3 extends over 13 amino acids. Germline CDR1 LGHDT, CDR2 YNNKEL (reference sequence). Trimming stripped 8 bases from V and 3 bases from J, with 11 bases between. CDR3 loop: CASSGDPNQPQHF. CDR3 coding DNA: TGTGCCAGCTCTGGGGATCCCAATCAGCCCCAGCATTTT.

The chain combines TRBV7-8 with TRBJ1-1; 7 bases agree with TRBD1. Germline V lookup: CDR1 SGHVS, CDR2 FQNEAQ. V trimming: 5 bases; J trimming: 4 bases; junction bases outside the gene matches: 10. The CDR3 has 15 amino acids. The CDR3 coding sequence is TGTGCCAGCAGCGCTTGGAGCGGGACAGTCACTGAAGCTTTCTTT. Translation gives CASSAWSGTVTEAFF.